This T cell receptor (beta chain) was obtained from a study of shared clonotypes between healthy human individuals. Broader study findings: Blood was the sole source, and tissue repertoires probably differ. Estimated richness values were generally larger in naive subsets than in memory subsets. A few donors had around 5% of their naive CD4 clonotypes in common.

DNA at around 200 ng, 25,000 to 35,000 T cell genomes, went into sorted-subset replicate PCRs. TCRdb keeps only in-frame clones here, not all; method: immunoSEQ multiplex PCR. The repertoire holds hundreds of thousands of clones, more than 85% seen once, with less than 25% in the top ten. CDR3 length equals 14 residues. V was trimmed by 4 bases and J by 15 bases, leaving 22 bases between them. Germline loops: CDR1 LNHNV, CDR2 YYDKDF (reference sequence). CD8 cells regarded as naive lacked CD45RO, were positively chosen for CCR7, and omitted terminally differentiated effector memory CD45RA+ cells. Regarding this clone: The target antigen is unknown.

This receptor was taken from a man aged 30 to 39 in good health. V is TRBV15 and J is TRBJ2-1; tentatively, D is TRBD2 (5 bases). Sequences were obtained from naive CD8+ T cells sorted from blood. The CDR3 spells CATSKELERGISFF. Written as DNA, the CDR3 is TGTGCCACCAGCAAAGAGTTGGAACGGGGAATATCGTTCTTC.